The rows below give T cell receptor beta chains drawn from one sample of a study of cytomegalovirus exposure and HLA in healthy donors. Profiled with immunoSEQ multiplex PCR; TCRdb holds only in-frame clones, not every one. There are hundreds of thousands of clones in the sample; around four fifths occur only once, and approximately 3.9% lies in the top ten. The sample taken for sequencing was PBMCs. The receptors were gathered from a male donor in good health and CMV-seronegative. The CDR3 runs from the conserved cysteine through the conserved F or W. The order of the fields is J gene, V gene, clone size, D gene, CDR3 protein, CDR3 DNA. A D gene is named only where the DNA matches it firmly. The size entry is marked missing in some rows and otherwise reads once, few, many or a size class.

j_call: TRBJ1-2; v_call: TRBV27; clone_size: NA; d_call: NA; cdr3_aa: CASSSPGRLGGEYTF; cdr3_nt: TGTGCCAGCAGTTCACCGGGACGGCTGGGAGGGGAGTACACCTTC
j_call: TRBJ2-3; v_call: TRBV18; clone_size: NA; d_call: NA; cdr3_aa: CASSFSSDTQYF; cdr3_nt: TGTGCCAGCTCATTTAGCTCAGATACGCAGTATTTT
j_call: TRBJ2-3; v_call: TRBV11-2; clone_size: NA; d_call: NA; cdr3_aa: CASSPNTDTQYF; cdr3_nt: TGTGCCAGCAGCCCAAACACAGATACGCAGTATTTT
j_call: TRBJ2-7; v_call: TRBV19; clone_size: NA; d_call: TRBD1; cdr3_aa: CASSAATGAYEQYF; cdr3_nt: TGTGCCAGTAGTGCCGCGACAGGGGCCTACGAGCAGTACTTC
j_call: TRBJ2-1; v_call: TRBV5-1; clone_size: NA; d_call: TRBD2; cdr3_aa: CASSELAGVNEQFF; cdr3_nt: TGCGCCAGCAGCGAACTAGCGGGAGTTAATGAGCAGTTCTTC
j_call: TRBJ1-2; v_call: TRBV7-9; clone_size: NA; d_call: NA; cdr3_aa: CASSLGVRGANYGYTF; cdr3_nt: TGTGCCAGCAGCTTAGGGGTTCGGGGGGCGAACTATGGCTACACCTTC
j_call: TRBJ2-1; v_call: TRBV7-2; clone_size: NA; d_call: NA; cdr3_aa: CAKGVSYNEQFF; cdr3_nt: TGTGCCAAAGGAGTATCCTACAATGAGCAGTTCTTC
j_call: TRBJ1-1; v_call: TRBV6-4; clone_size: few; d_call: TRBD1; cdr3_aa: CASSEEGQGYTEAFF; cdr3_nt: TGTGCCAGCAGTGAGGAGGGACAGGGCTACACTGAAGCTTTCTTT
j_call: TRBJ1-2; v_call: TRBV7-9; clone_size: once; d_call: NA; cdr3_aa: CASSLGKKSYGYTF; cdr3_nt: TGTGCCAGCAGCTTAGGAAAGAAGAGCTATGGCTACACCTTC
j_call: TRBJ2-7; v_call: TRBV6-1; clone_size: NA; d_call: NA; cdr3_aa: CASSANSFYEQYF; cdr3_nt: TGTGCCAGCAGTGCTAACTCTTTTTACGAGCAGTACTTC
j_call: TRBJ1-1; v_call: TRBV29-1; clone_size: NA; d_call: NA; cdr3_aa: CSAHRHTEAFF; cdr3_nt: TGCAGCGCCCACAGGCACACTGAAGCTTTCTTT
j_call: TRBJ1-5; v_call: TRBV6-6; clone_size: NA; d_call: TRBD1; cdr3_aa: CASNPTGSNQPQHF; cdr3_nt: TGTGCCAGCAACCCGACAGGGAGCAATCAGCCCCAGCATTTT